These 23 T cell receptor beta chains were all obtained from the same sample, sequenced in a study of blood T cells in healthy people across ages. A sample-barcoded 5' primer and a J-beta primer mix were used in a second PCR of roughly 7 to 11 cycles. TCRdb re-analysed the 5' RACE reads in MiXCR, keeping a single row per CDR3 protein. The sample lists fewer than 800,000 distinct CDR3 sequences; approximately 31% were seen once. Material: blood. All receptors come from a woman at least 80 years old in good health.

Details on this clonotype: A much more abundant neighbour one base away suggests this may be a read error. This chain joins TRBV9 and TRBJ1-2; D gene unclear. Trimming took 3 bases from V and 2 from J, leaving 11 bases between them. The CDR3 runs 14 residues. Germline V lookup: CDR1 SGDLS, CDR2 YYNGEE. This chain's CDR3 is CASSAGARNYGYTF. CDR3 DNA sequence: TGTGCCAGCAGCGCCGGAGCGAGGAACTATGGCTACACCTTC.

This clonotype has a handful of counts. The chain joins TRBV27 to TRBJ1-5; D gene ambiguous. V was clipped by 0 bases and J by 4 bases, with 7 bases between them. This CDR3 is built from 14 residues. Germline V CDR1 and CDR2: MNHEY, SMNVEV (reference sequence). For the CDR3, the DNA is TGTGCCAGCAGTTTATCTGACGTTAATCAGCCCCAGCATTTT. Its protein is CASSLSDVNQPQHF.

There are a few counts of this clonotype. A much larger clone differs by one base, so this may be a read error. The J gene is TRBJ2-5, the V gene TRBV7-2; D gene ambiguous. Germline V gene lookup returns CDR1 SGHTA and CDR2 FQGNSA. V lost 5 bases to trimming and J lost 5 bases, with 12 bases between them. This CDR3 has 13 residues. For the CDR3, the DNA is TGTGCCAGCAGCCCGGATTTGTGTGAGACCCAGTACTTC. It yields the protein CASSPDLCETQYF.

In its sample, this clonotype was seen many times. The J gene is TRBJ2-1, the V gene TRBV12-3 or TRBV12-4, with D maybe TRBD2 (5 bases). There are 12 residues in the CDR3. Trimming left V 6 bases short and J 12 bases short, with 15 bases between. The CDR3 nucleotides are TGTGCCAGCAGACAACTAGATTGGGTGCAGTTCTTC. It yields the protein CASRQLDWVQFF.

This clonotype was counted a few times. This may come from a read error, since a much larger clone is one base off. The CDR3 sequence is CASGPVGRSSYEQYF. CDR3 nucleotide sequence: TGTGCCAGCGGCCCGGTGGGAAGGAGCTCCTACGAGCAGTACTTC. The chain is built from TRBV5-4 and TRBJ2-7; D is ambiguous. Germline CDR1 is SGHNT and CDR2 is YYREEE (reference sequence). Between the trimmed V and J ends, which lost 7 bases and 0 bases, there was a span of 17 bases. The CDR3 has 15 amino acids.

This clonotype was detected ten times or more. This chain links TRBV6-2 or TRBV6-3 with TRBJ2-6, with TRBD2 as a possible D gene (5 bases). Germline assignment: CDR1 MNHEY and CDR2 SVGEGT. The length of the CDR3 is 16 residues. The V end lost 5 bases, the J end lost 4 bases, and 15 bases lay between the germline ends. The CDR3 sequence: CASSQADLPGANVLTF. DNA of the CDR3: TGTGCCAGCAGTCAAGCGGACCTGCCCGGGGCCAACGTCCTGACTTTC.

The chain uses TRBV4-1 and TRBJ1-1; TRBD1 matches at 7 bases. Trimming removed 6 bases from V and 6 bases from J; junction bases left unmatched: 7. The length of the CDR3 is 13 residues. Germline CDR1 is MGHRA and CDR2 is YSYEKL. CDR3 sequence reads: CASSSDRAAEAFF. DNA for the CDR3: TGCGCCAGCAGTTCAGACAGGGCAGCTGAAGCTTTCTTT.

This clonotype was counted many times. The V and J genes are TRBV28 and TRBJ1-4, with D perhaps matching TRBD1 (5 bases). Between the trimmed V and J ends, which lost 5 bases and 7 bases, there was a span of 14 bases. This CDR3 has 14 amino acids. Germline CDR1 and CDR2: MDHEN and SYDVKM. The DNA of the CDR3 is TGTGCCAGCAGTATGAACCGGGACGCTGAAAAACTGTTTTTT. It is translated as CASSMNRDAEKLFF.

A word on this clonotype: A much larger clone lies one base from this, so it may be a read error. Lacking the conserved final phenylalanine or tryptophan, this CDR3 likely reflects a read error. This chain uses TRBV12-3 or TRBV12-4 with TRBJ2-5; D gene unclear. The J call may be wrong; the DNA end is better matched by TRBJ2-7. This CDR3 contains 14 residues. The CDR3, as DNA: TGTGCCAGCAGCCAAGACCGTCTCCTGGGCGAGCAGTACTGC. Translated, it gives CASSQDRLLGEQYC.

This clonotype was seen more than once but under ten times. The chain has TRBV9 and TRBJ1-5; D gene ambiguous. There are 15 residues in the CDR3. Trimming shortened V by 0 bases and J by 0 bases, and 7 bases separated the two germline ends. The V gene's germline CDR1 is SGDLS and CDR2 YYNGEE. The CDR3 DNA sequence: TGTGCCAGCAGCGTAGGGCAGGATAGCAATCAGCCCCAGCATTTT. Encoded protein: CASSVGQDSNQPQHF.

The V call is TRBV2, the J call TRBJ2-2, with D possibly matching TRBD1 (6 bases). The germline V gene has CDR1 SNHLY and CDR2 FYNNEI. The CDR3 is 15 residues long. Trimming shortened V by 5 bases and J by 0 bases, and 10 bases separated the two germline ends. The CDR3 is CASSHREANTGELFF. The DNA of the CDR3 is TGTGCCAGCAGTCACAGGGAAGCGAACACCGGGGAGCTGTTTTTT.

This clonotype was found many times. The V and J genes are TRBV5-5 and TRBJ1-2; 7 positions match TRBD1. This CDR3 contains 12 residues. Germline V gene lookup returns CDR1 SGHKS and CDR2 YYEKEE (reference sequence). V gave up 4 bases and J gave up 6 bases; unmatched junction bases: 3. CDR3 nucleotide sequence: TGTGCCAGCAGCACAGGGGTCAATGGCTACACCTTC. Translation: CASSTGVNGYTF.

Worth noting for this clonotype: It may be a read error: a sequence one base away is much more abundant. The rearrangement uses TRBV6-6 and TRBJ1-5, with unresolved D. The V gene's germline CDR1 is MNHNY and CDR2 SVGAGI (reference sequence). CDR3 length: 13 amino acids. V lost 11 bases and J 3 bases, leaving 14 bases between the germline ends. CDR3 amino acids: CACSDLLNQPQHF. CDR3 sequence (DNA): TGTGCCTGCTCGGACCTACTCAATCAGCCCCAGCATTTT.

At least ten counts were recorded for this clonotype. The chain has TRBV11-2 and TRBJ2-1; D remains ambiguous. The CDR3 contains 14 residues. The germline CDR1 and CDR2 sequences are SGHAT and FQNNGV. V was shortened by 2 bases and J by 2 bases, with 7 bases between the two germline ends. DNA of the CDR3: TGTGCCAGCAGCTTACGGTGGCCCTACAATGAGCAGTTCTTC. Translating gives CASSLRWPYNEQFF. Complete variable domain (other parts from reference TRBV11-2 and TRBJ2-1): EAGVAQSPRYKIIEKRQSVAFWCNPISGHATLYWYQQILGQGPKLLIQFQNNGVVDDSQLPKDRFSAERLKGVDSTLKIQPAKLEDSAVYLCASSLRWPYNEQFFGPGTRLTVL.

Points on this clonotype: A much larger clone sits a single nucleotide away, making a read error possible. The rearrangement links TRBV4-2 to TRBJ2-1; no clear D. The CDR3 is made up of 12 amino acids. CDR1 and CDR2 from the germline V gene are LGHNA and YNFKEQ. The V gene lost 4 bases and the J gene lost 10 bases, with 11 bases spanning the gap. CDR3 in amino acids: CASSPLAREQFF. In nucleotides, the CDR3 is TGTGCCAGCAGCCCTTTAGCTAGGGAGCAGTTCTTC.

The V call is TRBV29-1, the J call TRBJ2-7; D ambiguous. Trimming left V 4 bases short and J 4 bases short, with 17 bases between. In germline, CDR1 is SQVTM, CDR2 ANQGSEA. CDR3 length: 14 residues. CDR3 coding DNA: TGCAGCGTTGTAGGATTACACCACGAATACGAGCAGTACTTC. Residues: CSVVGLHHEYEQYF.

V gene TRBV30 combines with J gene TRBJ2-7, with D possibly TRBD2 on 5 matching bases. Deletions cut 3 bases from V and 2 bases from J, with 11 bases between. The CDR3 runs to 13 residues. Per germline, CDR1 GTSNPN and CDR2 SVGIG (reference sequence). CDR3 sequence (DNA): TGTGCCTGGAGGCGGACGGGGACCTACGAGCAGTACTTC. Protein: CAWRRTGTYEQYF.

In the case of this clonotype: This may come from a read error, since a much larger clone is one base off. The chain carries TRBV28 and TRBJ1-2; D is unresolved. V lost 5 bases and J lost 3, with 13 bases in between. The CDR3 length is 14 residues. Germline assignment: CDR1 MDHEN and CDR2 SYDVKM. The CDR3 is CASSKRPRHYGYTF. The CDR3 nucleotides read TGTGCCAGCAGTAAGAGGCCCCGACACTATGGCTACACCTTC.

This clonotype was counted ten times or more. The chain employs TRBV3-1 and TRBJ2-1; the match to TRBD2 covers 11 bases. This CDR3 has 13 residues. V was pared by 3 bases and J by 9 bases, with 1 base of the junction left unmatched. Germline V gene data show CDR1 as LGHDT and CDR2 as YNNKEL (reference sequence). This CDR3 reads CASSHLAGGEQFF. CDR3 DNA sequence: TGTGCCAGCAGCCACCTAGCGGGGGGTGAGCAGTTCTTC.

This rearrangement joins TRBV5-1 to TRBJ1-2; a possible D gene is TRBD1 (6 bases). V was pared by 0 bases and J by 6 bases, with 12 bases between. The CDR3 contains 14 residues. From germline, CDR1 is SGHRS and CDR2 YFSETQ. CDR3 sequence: CASSLAAGGNGYTF. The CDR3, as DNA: TGCGCCAGCAGCTTGGCCGCGGGGGGCAATGGCTACACCTTC. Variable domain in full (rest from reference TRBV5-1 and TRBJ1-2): KAGVTQTPRYLIKTRGQQVTLSCSPISGHRSVSWYQQTPGQGLQFLFEYFSETQRNKGNFPGRFSGRQFSNSRSEMNVSTLELGDSALYLCASSLAAGGNGYTFGSGTRLTVV.

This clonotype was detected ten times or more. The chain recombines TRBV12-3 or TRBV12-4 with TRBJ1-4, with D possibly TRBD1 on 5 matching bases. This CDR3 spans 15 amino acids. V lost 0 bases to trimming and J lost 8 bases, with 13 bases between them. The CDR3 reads CASSLAGGDTEKLFF. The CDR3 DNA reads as TGTGCCAGCAGTTTAGCGGGGGGGGATACCGAAAAACTGTTTTTT.

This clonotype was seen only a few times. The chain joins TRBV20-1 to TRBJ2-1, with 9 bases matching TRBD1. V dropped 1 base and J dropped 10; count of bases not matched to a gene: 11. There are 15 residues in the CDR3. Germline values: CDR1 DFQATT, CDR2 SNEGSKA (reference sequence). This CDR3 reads CSARGLRDREREQFF. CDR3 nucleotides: TGCAGTGCTAGAGGTCTCCGGGACAGGGAACGAGAGCAGTTCTTC.

In nucleotides, the CDR3 is TGTGCCAGCAGTTTTGTGGCGTCAGGGGCACATTCACCCCTCCACTTT. It yields the protein CASSFVASGAHSPLHF. The chain uses TRBV12-3 or TRBV12-4 and TRBJ1-6; D perhaps matches TRBD1 (6 bases). V lost 3 bases and J lost 8, with 17 bases in between. The CDR3 totals 16 residues.